Listed here are 10 T cell receptor beta chains from one sample, sequenced in a study of shared clonotypes between healthy human individuals. Profiling relied on immunoSEQ multiplex PCR, and the TCRdb table lists in-frame clones only, not all of them. The repertoire consists of 800,000 to 950,000 clones, with around 96% occurring once and the leading ten covering approximately 0.2%. Terminally differentiated effector memory CD45RA+ cells were excluded from the naive CD8 cells, which were CD45RO-negative and positively selected for CCR7. The sample consisted of naive CD8+ T cells sorted from blood. Every receptor here comes from a man aged 25-45 years in good health.

V usage is TRBV7-9 and J usage is TRBJ1-2; TRBD1 agrees at 8 bases. This CDR3 is 14 amino acids long. Losses at the gene ends were 5 bases for V and 4 bases for J; bases not matched to a gene: 6. Per the germline V gene, CDR1 is SEHNR and CDR2 is FQNEAQ (reference sequence). The CDR3 region has the DNA TGTGCCAGCAGCCAGGGACAGGATCGCTATGGCTACACCTTC. Translated: CASSQGQDRYGYTF.

The chain couples TRBV4-1 to TRBJ2-7; D not resolved. This CDR3 comprises 16 residues. Germline CDR1 MGHRA, CDR2 YSYEKL. Trimming removed 1 base at V and 2 bases at J, with 15 bases between. The CDR3 protein is CASSQALSKAAYEQYF. The CDR3 DNA is TGCGCCAGCAGCCAAGCATTGTCCAAAGCAGCCTACGAGCAGTACTTC.

The rearrangement links TRBV7-9 to TRBJ2-4, with unresolved D. The CDR3 runs to 15 residues. V was trimmed by 5 bases and J by 0 bases, leaving 11 bases between them. Germline CDR1 SEHNR, CDR2 FQNEAQ (reference sequence). The CDR3 sequence: CASSVQNLAKNIQYF. The CDR3 coding sequence is TGTGCCAGCAGCGTACAGAACCTAGCCAAAAACATTCAGTACTTC.

For this clone: Other DNA sequences within the sample encode an identical CDR3. The chain combines TRBV27 with TRBJ1-5; the match to TRBD1 covers 7 bases. The CDR3 is made up of 14 amino acids. With V trimmed by 6 bases and J by 4 bases, 6 bases remained unmatched. Germline-derived CDR1 and CDR2 are MNHEY and SMNVEV (reference sequence). Written as DNA, the CDR3 is TGTGCCAGCAGCCTTGACAGGGCTAATCAGCCCCAGCATTTT. Translated: CASSLDRANQPQHF.

J is TRBJ2-1 and V is TRBV29-1; no clear D gene. The germline V gene encodes CDR1 SQVTM and CDR2 ANQGSEA. The CDR3 extends over 14 amino acids. The V end lost 0 bases, the J end lost 5 bases, and 11 bases lay between the germline ends. The CDR3 nucleotides read TGCAGCGTTGAAGATTATAGGAGTAACAATGAGCAGTTCTTC. This encodes CSVEDYRSNNEQFF.

The chain couples TRBV25-1 to TRBJ1-2, with a possible D match to TRBD1 (5 bases). There are 11 residues in the CDR3. V was shortened by 5 bases and J by 7 bases, with 8 bases between the two germline ends. Germline V lookup: CDR1 MGHDK, CDR2 SYGVNS. CDR3 DNA sequence: TGTGCCAGCAGTCTTGGGACTGGCTACACCTTC. This codes for CASSLGTGYTF.

The chain links TRBV29-1 to TRBJ2-1; 11 bases are a match to TRBD2. There are 16 residues in the CDR3. Looked up from germline, CDR1 is SQVTM and CDR2 is ANQGSEA. The V and J ends lost 6 bases and 3 bases, in that order; junction bases with no gene match: 10. CDR3 loop: CSVPDLLAGVYNEQFF. Here the CDR3 DNA reads TGCAGCGTGCCGGATCTACTAGCGGGGGTCTACAATGAGCAGTTCTTC.

The chain joins TRBV5-4 to TRBJ2-7, with D maybe TRBD1 (5 bases). With 4 bases removed from V and 1 base from J, the gap between germline ends came to 12 bases. The CDR3 loop spans 14 amino acids. Germline V gene data show CDR1 as SGHNT and CDR2 as YYREEE (reference sequence). CDR3 amino acids: CASSDQGSSYEQYF. The CDR3 nucleotides read TGTGCCAGCAGCGATCAGGGTTCGTCCTACGAGCAGTACTTC. The whole variable domain, remainder taken from reference TRBV5-4 and TRBJ2-7, is ETGVTQSPTHLIKTRGQQVTLRCSSQSGHNTVSWYQQALGQGPQFIFQYYREEENGRGNFPPRFSGLQFPNYSSELNVNALELDDSALYLCASSDQGSSYEQYFGPGTRLTVT.

This chain links TRBV7-9 with TRBJ1-1; D perhaps matches TRBD1 (6 bases). The V gene lost 5 bases and the J gene lost 4 bases, with 11 bases spanning the gap. This CDR3 has 13 residues. Germline loops: CDR1 SEHNR, CDR2 FQNEAQ (reference sequence). DNA for the CDR3: TGTGCCAGCAGCAAGGGACAACCCACTGAAGCTTTCTTT. It is translated as CASSKGQPTEAFF. Together with reference TRBV7-9 and TRBJ1-1, the CDR3 gives the full variable domain: DTGVSQNPRHKITKRGQNVTFRCDPISEHNRLYWYRQTLGQGPEFLTYFQNEAQLEKSRLLSDRFSAERPKGSFSTLEIQRTEQGDSAMYLCASSKGQPTEAFFGQGTRLTVV.

The chain has TRBV11-2 and TRBJ1-1; TRBD1 matches 7 bases. J gave up 1 base and V 5 bases, and 7 bases lay outside the gene matches. Per germline, CDR1 SGHAT and CDR2 FQNNGV. The CDR3 runs 15 residues. CDR3 loop: CASSNWDSQNTEAFF. CDR3 nucleotide sequence: TGTGCCAGCAGCAACTGGGACAGCCAGAACACTGAAGCTTTCTTT.